The clone carrying this T cell receptor beta chain is judged large. The antigen remains unidentified. Within a library made for alpha chains, this beta chain is off target, and its count is uninformative. As to time point: sample taken at primary tumor resection. The data belong to a study of spatial heterogeneity in lung cancer. Study information: The correlation between TCR transcript counts in tumor regions and a T cell module score from matched bulk RNA-seq was strong.

From the 5' RACE reads, TCRdb called clonotypes with MiXCR, one entry per CDR3 protein. Counted here are roughly 5,100 distinct CDR3 sequences, 12% occurring once; the ten biggest clones make up 26%. The CDR3 consists of 16 residues. The germline V gene encodes CDR1 MNHEY and CDR2 SVGAGI. Unmatched junction bases numbered 11, after V lost 5 bases and J lost 7 bases. General study results and limits: Expanded intratumoral alpha and beta TCR counts tracked tumor mutation counts. The study estimated about 7% alpha and roughly 13% beta chain coverage of tumor T cells.

The receptor was isolated from a male donor with early-stage non-small cell lung cancer. This rearrangement joins TRBV6-5 to TRBJ1-6; the match to TRBD1 covers 7 bases. The specimen was lung tumor tissue, collected at surgery. CDR3 region: CASSQLRTGLNSPLHF. CDR3 in DNA: TGTGCCAGCAGTCAACTCAGGACAGGATTAAATTCACCCCTCCACTTT.